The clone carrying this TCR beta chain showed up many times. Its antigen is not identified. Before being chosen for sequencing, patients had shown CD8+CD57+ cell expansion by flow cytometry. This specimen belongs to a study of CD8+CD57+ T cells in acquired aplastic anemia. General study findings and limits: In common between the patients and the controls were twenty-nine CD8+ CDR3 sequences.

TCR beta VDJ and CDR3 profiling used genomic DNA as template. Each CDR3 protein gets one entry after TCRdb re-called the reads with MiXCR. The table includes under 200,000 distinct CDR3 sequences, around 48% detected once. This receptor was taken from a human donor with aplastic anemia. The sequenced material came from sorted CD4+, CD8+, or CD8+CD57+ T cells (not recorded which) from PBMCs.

The CDR3 loop is CSARVGATNEKLFF. Written as DNA, the CDR3 is TGCAGTGCTAGAGTAGGGGCAACTAATGAAAAACTGTTTTTT. The chain recombines TRBV20-1 with TRBJ1-4; D might be TRBD1 (5 bases). V shed 1 base and J shed 0 bases, with 6 bases lying between them. The CDR3 is 14 amino acids. From germline, CDR1 is DFQATT and CDR2 SNEGSKA (reference sequence).